The clone carrying this T cell receptor (beta chain) occurred a few times. Antigen: not known. This entry is derived from a study of blood T cells in healthy people across ages. Study-wide results and caveats: Donors of long life had a larger count of naive CD4+ cells and greater diversity than aged donors.

V was clipped by 2 bases and J by 1 base; unmatched bases: 5. Looked up from germline, CDR1 is LGHNA and CDR2 is YNFKEQ. The CDR3 loop spans 16 amino acids. Donors were systemically healthy Caucasian individuals from Russia aged 6 to 90 years. In each sample, at least 7 million PBMCs were isolated. A J-beta primer mix and a sample-barcoded 5' primer were used in a second PCR of about 7 to 11 cycles. TCRdb fed the 5' RACE reads into MiXCR, producing one record per CDR3 protein. The sample carries over a million distinct CDR3 sequences, 55% to 75% recorded once. J is TRBJ1-5 and V is TRBV4-2; 7 bases are a match to TRBD1. Material: blood. This clonotype was sampled from a young man in good health. The CDR3: CASSQTGASSNQPQHF. CDR3 DNA: TGTGCCAGCAGCCAAACAGGGGCCTCGAGCAATCAGCCCCAGCATTTT.